The 3 T cell receptor beta chains below were found in one sample sequenced in a study of cytomegalovirus exposure and HLA in healthy donors. PCR was performed using 60 Vbeta and 13 Jbeta primers. Assay used: immunoSEQ multiplex PCR; TCRdb lists only in-frame clones, some missing. The sample contains around 150,000 clones, 70% to 80% of which appear only once. The sequencing input was PBMCs. The receptors stem from a man aged 25 to 40 in good health and CMV-seronegative.

The CDR3 coding sequence is TGTGCCAGCAGTTTATCTGCGGGGGTGGCTCTTCGGTACGAGCAGTACTTC. Protein product: CASSLSAGVALRYEQYF. This chain joins TRBV27 and TRBJ2-7; TRBD2 aligns across 7 bases. CDR3 length: 17 amino acids. After removal of 0 bases from V and 4 bases from J, the junction contained 12 bases not matched to a gene. CDR1 is MNHEY, CDR2 SMNVEV, per germline (reference sequence).

The chain recombines TRBV7-6 with TRBJ2-7, with TRBD1 identical over 7 bases. CDR1 and CDR2 from the germline V gene are SGHVS and FNYEAQ. This CDR3 has 16 residues. Trimming removed 5 bases from V and 2 bases from J; junction bases left unmatched: 12. The CDR3 is CASSVGTAYYPYEQYF. CDR3 nucleotides: TGTGCCAGCAGCGTCGGGACAGCGTACTATCCCTACGAGCAGTACTTC.

V usage is TRBV30 and J usage is TRBJ1-4, with 8 bases that match TRBD1. Per the germline V gene, CDR1 is GTSNPN and CDR2 is SVGIG (reference sequence). The V segment lost 0 bases and the J segment 8 bases; nucleotides outside the gene matches: 5. The CDR3 covers 14 residues. This CDR3 is CAWSVRDRKEKLFF. CDR3 nucleotides: TGTGCCTGGAGTGTACGGGACAGGAAAGAAAAACTGTTTTTT.